The 5 T cell receptor beta chains reported below all come from one sample, sequenced in a study of human T cells and chemical hapten exposure. TCRdb called the RACE reads again in MiXCR, with one record for every CDR3 protein. The profile shows tens of thousands of distinct CDR3 sequences, about 11% of them singletons. Time point indicated: patch test 1, 2 weeks after DPC sensitization. Treatment of the sample: therapeutic diphenylcyclopropenone sensitization with weekly scalp DPC. The sample was whole blood, taken in connection with sensitization to the hapten diphenylcyclopropenone (DPC). The receptors originated from a man between 40 and 49 years old with alopecia areata. Some clones in this sample may be carry-over from other donors' samples.

The CDR3, as DNA: TGTGCCAGCAGTGAAGTATCAGGGTTCAATGAGCAGTTCTTC. Residues: CASSEVSGFNEQFF. The V call is TRBV6-1, the J call TRBJ2-1; maybe TRBD1 (5 bases). The CDR3 totals 14 residues. Trimming removed 1 base at V and 6 bases at J, with 10 bases between. CDR1 MNHNS and CDR2 SASEGT come from the germline V gene.

This clonotype turned up a few times. This chain uses TRBV30 with TRBJ1-1; a weak D match, TRBD1 (5 bases). Germline V gene data show CDR1 as GTSNPN and CDR2 as SVGIG (reference sequence). Deletions cut 8 bases from V and 1 base from J, with 11 bases between. The CDR3 is 12 residues long. In DNA form, the CDR3 reads TGTGCCGCTCTCACAGGGAACACTGAAGCTTTCTTT. Translating gives CAALTGNTEAFF.

This clonotype showed up just a few times. This chain joins TRBV6-2 or TRBV6-3 and TRBJ2-7, with 7 bases that match TRBD1. CDR1 and CDR2 (germline): MNHEY, SVGEGT. V lost 2 bases and J lost 3; bases outside the gene matches: 7. The CDR3 runs 15 residues. This CDR3 reads CASSYPPGQIYEQYF. CDR3 nucleotide sequence: TGTGCCAGCAGTTACCCTCCGGGACAGATCTACGAGCAGTACTTC.

The chain is built from TRBV20-1 and TRBJ1-6, with 7 bases lining up with TRBD1. The CDR3 is 15 residues long. Germline CDR1 and CDR2: DFQATT and SNEGSKA (reference sequence). With 2 bases clipped from V and 5 bases from J, the junction kept 6 bases outside the gene matches. DNA for the CDR3: TGCAGTGCTAGAACAGGGGCAGGGGATAATTCACCCCTCCACTTT. Amino acids: CSARTGAGDNSPLHF.

Details on this clonotype: Its ends do not fully match the called genes, so a read error is possible. The genes are TRBV9 and TRBJ1-5; D gene uncertain. Germline CDR1 reads SGDLS; CDR2 reads YYNGEE. This CDR3 spans 14 amino acids. Written as DNA, the CDR3 is TGTACCAGCAGCGTAGGAGGTAGCAATCAGCCCCAGCATTTT. Its translation is CTSSVGGSNQPQHF. Looking up the rest from reference TRBV9 and TRBJ1-5 gives the full variable domain: DSGVTQTPKHLITATGQRVTLRCSPRSGDLSVYWYQQSLDQGLQFLIQYYNGEERAKGNILERFSAQQFPDLHSELNLSSLELGDSALYFCTSSVGGSNQPQHFGDGTRLSIL.